What follows are 15 T cell receptor beta chains derived from one specimen sequenced in a study of CD8 T cells in ankylosing spondylitis. TCRdb recomputed calls from the 5' RACE reads with MiXCR, one row per CDR3 protein. The sample holds about 240,000 distinct CDR3 sequences, about 10% seen once. The sequencing sample was made of blood, either unsorted or a sorted T cell fraction (not recorded which). Receptor source: a male donor with ankylosing spondylitis or in good health (not recorded which).

This clonotype was seen many times. The J gene is TRBJ2-7, the V gene TRBV12-3 or TRBV12-4, with 7 bases aligning to TRBD1. V lost 5 bases to trimming and J lost 3 bases; unmatched junction nucleotides: 7. The CDR3 runs 14 residues. The CDR3 sequence: CASSTGQALYEQYF. In DNA form, the CDR3 reads TGTGCCAGCAGTACCGGACAGGCCCTCTACGAGCAGTACTTC.

This clonotype occurred many times. J is TRBJ1-3 and V is TRBV5-1, with no clear D. The germline CDR1 and CDR2 sequences are SGHRS and YFSETQ. The V and J ends lost 0 bases and 0 bases respectively, with 4 bases between them. The CDR3 is 14 residues long. CDR3 in amino acids: CASSLDFSGNTIYF. Here the CDR3 DNA reads TGCGCCAGCAGCTTGGATTTCTCTGGAAACACCATATATTTT. Full variable domain (missing parts from reference TRBV5-1 and TRBJ1-3): KAGVTQTPRYLIKTRGQQVTLSCSPISGHRSVSWYQQTPGQGLQFLFEYFSETQRNKGNFPGRFSGRQFSNSRSEMNVSTLELGDSALYLCASSLDFSGNTIYFGEGSWLTVV.

The chain uses TRBV12-3 or TRBV12-4 and TRBJ2-7; D remains unclear. This CDR3 comprises 13 residues. V dropped 6 bases and J dropped 6 bases, with 15 bases sitting between them. The CDR3 DNA reads as TGTGCCAGCAGCCTCAGCTCCCCTGGCGAGCAGTACTTC. Protein: CASSLSSPGEQYF.

This clonotype occurred many times. V gene TRBV27 combines with J gene TRBJ1-1; 7 bases map to TRBD1. The CDR3 has 13 residues. Germline lookup yields CDR1 MNHEY and CDR2 SMNVEV (reference sequence). Trimming at V came to 7 bases and at J to 0 bases, leaving 2 bases not matched to a gene. In DNA, the CDR3 is TGTGCCAGCAAACAGGGGTTGAACACTGAAGCTTTCTTT. Residues: CASKQGLNTEAFF.

This clonotype has a handful of counts. The J gene is TRBJ2-4, the V gene TRBV28; 13 nucleotides align to TRBD2. V lost 4 bases to trimming and J lost 9 bases; unmatched junction nucleotides: 6. This CDR3 is built from 15 residues. Germline loops: CDR1 MDHEN, CDR2 SYDVKM. CDR3 loop: CASSSKTSGRIIQYF. The CDR3 bases are TGTGCCAGCAGTTCCAAGACTAGCGGGAGGATCATTCAGTACTTC.

This clonotype was observed at least ten times. This rearrangement joins TRBV6-5 to TRBJ1-2, with D possibly TRBD1 on 5 matching bases. The V and J ends lost 2 bases and 6 bases respectively, with 10 bases between them. Per the germline V gene, CDR1 is MNHEY and CDR2 is SVGAGI. The CDR3 spans 13 residues. This CDR3 reads CASSYGGSHGYTF. The CDR3 DNA sequence: TGTGCCAGCAGTTACGGGGGATCGCATGGCTACACCTTC.

This clonotype has a handful of counts. The chain carries TRBV28 and TRBJ1-2; D remains ambiguous. CDR3 size: 13 residues. CDR1 and CDR2 (germline): MDHEN, SYDVKM. V lost 4 bases and J lost 6, with 12 bases in between. The CDR3 bases are TGTGCCAGCAGTTCCATCCGTAGGGATGGCTACACCTTC. Amino acid sequence: CASSSIRRDGYTF.

This clonotype was counted at least ten times. This sequence joins TRBV6-5 and TRBJ2-1; 7 bases are shared with TRBD2. Germline V gene sequence: CDR1 MNHEY, CDR2 SVGAGI. The V and J ends lost 0 bases and 6 bases, in that order; junction bases with no gene match: 5. This CDR3 is 15 amino acids long. The CDR3 here is CASSYSRERVNEQFF. CDR3 coding DNA: TGTGCCAGCAGTTACTCGCGGGAGCGAGTCAATGAGCAGTTCTTC.

The chain uses TRBV18 and TRBJ2-3; D remains unclear. Germline CDR1 reads KGHSH; CDR2 reads LQKENI. The CDR3 covers 14 residues. With 2 bases removed from V and 2 bases from J, the gap between germline ends came to 8 bases. CDR3 region: CASSPNPYTDTQYF. CDR3 nucleotides: TGTGCCAGCTCACCAAACCCATACACAGATACGCAGTATTTT. The full variable domain, rest sourced from reference TRBV18 and TRBJ2-3, is NAGVMQNPRHLVRRRGQEARLRCSPMKGHSHVYWYRQLPEEGLKFMVYLQKENIIDESGMPKERFSAEFPKEGPSILRIQQVVRGDSAAYFCASSPNPYTDTQYFGPGTRLTVL.

This clonotype has a count of ten or more. The rearrangement uses TRBV7-3 and TRBJ2-1, with TRBD2 matching 9 bases. Unmatched junction bases numbered 3, after V lost 5 bases and J lost 1 base. This CDR3 has 15 amino acids. From germline, CDR1 is SGHTA and CDR2 FQGTGA. The CDR3 bases are TGTGCCAGCAGCCGAGGACTAGCGTCCTACAATGAGCAGTTCTTC. Its protein is CASSRGLASYNEQFF.

CDR3 loop: CAWGSGGEVTQYF. CDR3 DNA: TGTGCCTGGGGTAGCGGGGGGGAAGTTACGCAGTATTTT. The chain couples TRBV30 to TRBJ2-3, with TRBD2 matching 11 bases. Germline trimming cut 5 bases from V and 8 bases from J; bases unmatched to any gene: 6. The CDR3 has 13 amino acids. Germline V gene lookup returns CDR1 GTSNPN and CDR2 SVGIG (reference sequence).

Many counts were recorded for this clonotype. CDR3 residues: CASSAPPGQGLNTEAFF. The DNA for the CDR3 is TGCGCCAGCAGCGCACCCCCGGGACAGGGGTTGAACACTGAAGCTTTCTTT. This rearrangement joins TRBV5-1 to TRBJ1-1; TRBD1 agrees at 10 bases. V dropped 4 bases and J dropped 0; count of bases not matched to a gene: 9. CDR3 length: 17 residues. CDR1 SGHRS and CDR2 YFSETQ come from the germline V gene.

Points on this clonotype: Possible read error: a much larger clone is one base away. The CDR3 DNA sequence: TGTGCCAGTCGTCCGGGGGACTTTTATGGCTACACCTTC. This codes for CASRPGDFYGYTF. The genes are TRBV6-1 and TRBJ1-2; D is possibly TRBD1 (5 bases). This CDR3 spans 13 amino acids. The germline V gene encodes CDR1 MNHNS and CDR2 SASEGT. With 9 bases removed from V and 5 bases from J, the gap between germline ends came to 16 bases.

This clonotype turned up a few times. This sequence joins TRBV20-1 and TRBJ2-2; 8 bases map to TRBD2. Germline V gene sequence: CDR1 DFQATT, CDR2 SNEGSKA (reference sequence). This CDR3 is 16 amino acids long. V lost 0 bases, J lost 5 bases, and 8 bases stayed unmatched. The CDR3 spells CSARDRTGGPTGELFF. CDR3 DNA sequence: TGCAGTGCTAGAGATAGAACGGGGGGGCCTACCGGGGAGCTGTTTTTT.

This clonotype was recorded many times. The J gene is TRBJ2-4, the V gene TRBV9; D is uncertain. Germline V lookup: CDR1 SGDLS, CDR2 YYNGEE. V was trimmed by 0 bases and J by 0 bases, leaving 4 bases between them. The CDR3 length is 14 residues. The CDR3 reads CASSVGRAKNIQYF. The DNA for the CDR3 is TGTGCCAGCAGCGTAGGGCGAGCCAAAAACATTCAGTACTTC.